The 5 T cell receptor beta chains below come from one sample, sequenced in a study of monozygotic twins with inflammatory bowel disease (dated by TCRdb to about 2019). Library creation used 5' RACE. Reads for this sample came from an Illumina HiSeq 2500. Once TCRdb had reprocessed the reads, it stored one entry per CDR3 protein sequence and supplied no DNA. For this sample, the table gives 200,000 to 250,000 distinct CDR3 sequences. Roughly 7.5% of the sample is in the top ten clones. The source material was blood. The source of these receptors is a human donor with ulcerative colitis or Crohn's disease, or a healthy co-twin of an affected twin (not recorded which).

The rearrangement uses TRBV2 and TRBJ2-7; TCRdb selects TRBD1, and the lack of DNA leaves this call unchecked. The germline V gene encodes CDR1 SNHLY and CDR2 FYNNEI. CDR3 size: 14 residues. The CDR3 sequence: CASRGQVSSYEQYF.

The rearrangement joins TRBV19 to TRBJ2-1; lacking DNA, the TRBD1 call made by TCRdb goes unchecked. In germline, CDR1 is LNHDA, CDR2 SQIVND (reference sequence). This CDR3 has 13 residues. The CDR3 loop is CASSVGQYNEQFF.

The chain recombines TRBV3-1 with TRBJ1-2; there is no DNA to check the TCRdb D call of TRBD1. CDR1 LGHDT and CDR2 YNNKEL come from the germline V gene (reference sequence). The CDR3 is 15 amino acids. CDR3 residues: CASSPTGGGYYGYTF.

This chain's CDR3 is CAASGGGETQYF. This rearrangement joins TRBV10-3 to TRBJ2-5; TCRdb's D call, TRBD1, is unchecked because there is no DNA. The CDR3 has 12 residues. The germline CDR1 and CDR2 sequences are ENHRY and SYGVKD.

The V and J genes are TRBV5-1 and TRBJ1-5; the TRBD1 assignment by TCRdb is unverifiable without DNA. This CDR3 has 16 residues. Germline CDR1 reads SGHRS; CDR2 reads YFSETQ. CDR3 loop: CASSPGGTASNQPQHF.